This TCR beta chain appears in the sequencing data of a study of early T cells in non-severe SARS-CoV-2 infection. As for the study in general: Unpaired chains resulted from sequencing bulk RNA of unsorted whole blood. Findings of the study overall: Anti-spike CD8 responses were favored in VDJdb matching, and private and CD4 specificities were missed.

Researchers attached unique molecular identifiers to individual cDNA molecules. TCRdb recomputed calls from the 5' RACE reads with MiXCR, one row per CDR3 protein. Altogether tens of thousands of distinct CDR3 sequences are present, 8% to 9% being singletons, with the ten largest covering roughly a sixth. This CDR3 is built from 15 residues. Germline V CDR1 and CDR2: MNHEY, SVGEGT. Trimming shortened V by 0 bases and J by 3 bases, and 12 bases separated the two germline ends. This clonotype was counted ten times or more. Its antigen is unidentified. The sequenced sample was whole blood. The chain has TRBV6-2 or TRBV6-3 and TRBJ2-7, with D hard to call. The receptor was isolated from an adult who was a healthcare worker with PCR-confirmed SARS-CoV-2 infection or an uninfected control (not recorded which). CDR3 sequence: CASSYSSTLNYEQYF. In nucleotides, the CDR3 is TGTGCCAGCAGTTACTCTTCGACCCTTAACTACGAGCAGTACTTC.